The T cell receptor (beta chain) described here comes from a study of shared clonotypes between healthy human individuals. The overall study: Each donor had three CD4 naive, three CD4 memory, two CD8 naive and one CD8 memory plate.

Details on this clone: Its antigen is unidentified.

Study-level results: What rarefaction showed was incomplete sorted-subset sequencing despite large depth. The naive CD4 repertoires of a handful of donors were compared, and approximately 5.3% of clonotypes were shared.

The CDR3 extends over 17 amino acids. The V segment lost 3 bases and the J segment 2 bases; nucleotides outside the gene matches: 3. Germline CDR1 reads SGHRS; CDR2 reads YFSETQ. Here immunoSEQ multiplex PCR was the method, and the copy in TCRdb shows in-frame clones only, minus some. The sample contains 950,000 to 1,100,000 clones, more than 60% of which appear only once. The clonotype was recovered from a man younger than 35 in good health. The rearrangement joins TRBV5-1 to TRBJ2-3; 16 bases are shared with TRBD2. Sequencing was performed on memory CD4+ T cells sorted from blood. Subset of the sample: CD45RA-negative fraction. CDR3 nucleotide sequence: TGCGCCAGCAGCTATGGGACTAGCGGGGGGGCCACAGATACGCAGTATTTT. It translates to CASSYGTSGGATDTQYF.